These 16 T cell receptor beta chains originate from one sample sequenced in a study of blood T cell repertoires in COVID-19. The repertoire was sequenced with immunoSEQ multiplex PCR; TCRdb's copy has only in-frame clones and lacks some. The sample consists of over 25,000 clones, about 88% of them appearing once. Sequencing was done on a sample of peripheral blood. These receptors all come from a human donor in a cohort sampled during active COVID-19. The donor label of this sample is uncertain.

This chain links TRBV6-1 with TRBJ2-3; unclear D gene. The CDR3 extends over 16 amino acids. V dropped 0 bases and J dropped 2 bases, with 12 bases sitting between them. From germline, CDR1 is MNHNS and CDR2 SASEGT. The CDR3 region has the DNA TGTGCCAGCAGTGAAGCGTCTAAACAGCCCACAGATACGCAGTATTTT. Translation gives CASSEASKQPTDTQYF.

This clone was seen a handful of times. CDR3 protein: CARAPRTGREDEKLFF. The CDR3 region has the DNA TGTGCCAGAGCCCCCCGTACTGGGAGAGAAGATGAAAAACTGTTTTTT. This chain uses TRBV27 with TRBJ1-4; D gene uncertain. The CDR3 contains 16 residues. V gave up 9 bases and J gave up 6 bases, with 23 bases separating them. The V gene's germline CDR1 is MNHEY and CDR2 SMNVEV (reference sequence).

This chain links TRBV2 with TRBJ1-1; 9 nucleotides agree with TRBD1. This CDR3 region has 14 residues. V shed 5 bases, J shed 5 bases, and the junction held 6 bases outside the gene matches. CDR1 and CDR2 (germline): SNHLY, FYNNEI. CDR3 region: CASSQQGAGTEAFF. The CDR3, as DNA: TGTGCCAGCAGTCAACAGGGGGCTGGAACTGAAGCTTTCTTT.

CDR3 bases: TGCGCCAGCAGCTTGTTAGGGGCAGCGGGCGCCGGGGAGCTGTTTTTT. Encoded protein: CASSLLGAAGAGELFF. V is TRBV5-1 and J is TRBJ2-2; possibly TRBD2 for D (6 bases). This CDR3 spans 16 amino acids. Germline V gene sequence: CDR1 SGHRS, CDR2 YFSETQ. Trimming took off 1 base at V and 6 bases at J, with 16 bases between the two ends.

The chain has TRBV6-2 or TRBV6-3 and TRBJ2-1; TRBD2 aligns across 11 bases. V was clipped by 4 bases and J by 9 bases; unmatched bases: 14. Germline V gene data show CDR1 as MNHEY and CDR2 as SVGEGT. The CDR3 length is 17 residues. The CDR3 spells CASSSPGTSGLYVEQFF. Written as DNA, the CDR3 is TGTGCCAGCAGTTCGCCCGGGACTAGCGGACTATACGTTGAGCAGTTCTTC.

This clone turned up a few times. V and J are TRBV5-1 and TRBJ2-7; 8 bases match TRBD1. Germline CDR1 SGHRS, CDR2 YFSETQ. The length of the CDR3 is 16 residues. The junction had 9 bases not matched to a gene; V was cut back by 4 bases and J by 0 bases. CDR3 nucleotides: TGCGCCAGCAGCGACCCGACAGGGGCTCCCTCCTACGAGCAGTACTTC. It yields the protein CASSDPTGAPSYEQYF.

This clone was detected once. The gene calls are TRBV19 and TRBJ1-5; 10 bases align to TRBD1. CDR3 length: 13 residues. With 9 bases clipped from V and 6 bases from J, the junction kept 5 bases outside the gene matches. Germline CDR1 LNHDA, CDR2 SQIVND (reference sequence). The CDR3 bases are TGTGCCAGCTCCGGGACAGGGGTTCAGCCCCAGCATTTT. This codes for CASSGTGVQPQHF.

CDR3 amino acids: CASSRFEGRGDSPLHF. Written as DNA, the CDR3 is TGTGCCAGTAGTAGGTTCGAAGGCAGGGGCGATTCACCCCTCCACTTT. This chain uses TRBV19 with TRBJ1-6; D possibly corresponds to TRBD1 (6 bases). This CDR3 is built from 16 residues. V lost 4 bases and J 8 bases, leaving 18 bases between the germline ends. The germline V gene encodes CDR1 LNHDA and CDR2 SQIVND (reference sequence).

The chain recombines TRBV5-1 with TRBJ1-1; no clear D. Germline V gives CDR1 SGHRS, CDR2 YFSETQ. Trimming cost V 1 base and J 3 bases, with 7 bases left between them. The CDR3 runs 13 residues. CDR3 nucleotides: TGCGCCAGCAGCTTGAAGCTGGACACTGAAGCTTTCTTT. It is translated as CASSLKLDTEAFF.

In this sample, this clone turned up once. The chain has TRBV25-1 and TRBJ2-1, with D perhaps matching TRBD1 (6 bases). Germline V lookup: CDR1 MGHDK, CDR2 SYGVNS. Trimming stripped 3 bases from V and 0 bases from J, with 9 bases between. This CDR3 region has 15 residues. The CDR3 nucleotides read TGTGCCAGCAGTGAGCTGGACAGCTCCTACAATGAGCAGTTCTTC. As protein: CASSELDSSYNEQFF.

This clone was seen only a few times. The V gene is TRBV27, the J gene TRBJ1-6; D gene unclear. Germline CDR1 and CDR2: MNHEY and SMNVEV (reference sequence). This CDR3 comprises 14 residues. The V gene lost 2 bases and the J gene lost 10 bases, with 12 bases spanning the gap. CDR3 DNA: TGTGCCAGCAGTTTAGAGGGAGTAGGGTCACCCCTCCACTTT. Its protein is CASSLEGVGSPLHF.

In its sample, this clone was seen once. The chain has TRBV11-3 and TRBJ2-3; 12 nucleotides align to TRBD2. The J segment lost 6 bases and the V segment lost 1 base, leaving 8 bases of the junction unmatched. CDR3 length: 17 residues. From germline, CDR1 is SGHNT and CDR2 YENEEA. The CDR3 nucleotides are TGTGCCAGCAGCTTAGGCTCCGGGACTAGCGGGTCGGATACGCAGTATTTT. It is translated as CASSLGSGTSGSDTQYF.

The rearrangement joins TRBV27 to TRBJ2-1, with D possibly matching TRBD1 (6 bases). Germline V gene data show CDR1 as MNHEY and CDR2 as SMNVEV (reference sequence). V lost 6 bases and J lost 8, with 20 bases in between. The CDR3 is made up of 15 amino acids. CDR3 DNA: TGTGCCAGCAGCAGCCGGGACACTAACCCCGATGAGCAGTTCTTC. Protein product: CASSSRDTNPDEQFF.

Written as DNA, the CDR3 is TGTGCCAGCTCACCACAGGGGGCGGGCGGAACGGAAAAACTGTTTTTT. Amino acid sequence: CASSPQGAGGTEKLFF. This chain uses TRBV18 with TRBJ1-4; 7 bases agree with TRBD1. The CDR3 has 16 residues. In germline, CDR1 is KGHSH, CDR2 LQKENI. Losses at the gene ends were 1 base for V and 8 bases for J; bases not matched to a gene: 10.

This clone appeared a few times. V is TRBV2 and J is TRBJ1-2; D is possibly TRBD1 (5 bases). V lost 5 bases, J lost 3 bases, and 10 bases lay in between. The CDR3 runs 13 residues. In germline, CDR1 is SNHLY, CDR2 FYNNEI. This chain's CDR3 is CASSRTGDYGYTF. CDR3 sequence (DNA): TGTGCCAGCAGTAGGACGGGGGACTATGGCTACACCTTC.

This clone was observed a handful of times. CDR3 amino acids: CASSQDRLAGLTGELFF. In DNA form, the CDR3 reads TGCGCCAGCAGCCAAGATCGGCTAGCGGGATTAACCGGGGAGCTGTTTTTT. V and J are TRBV4-1 and TRBJ2-2; 9 bases agree with TRBD2. This CDR3 comprises 17 residues. J was trimmed by 5 bases and V by 0 bases; bases with no gene match: 7. Germline V gene sequence: CDR1 MGHRA, CDR2 YSYEKL.